This T cell receptor (beta chain) was captured in a study of neurological immune-mediated disorders. The table lists this clonotype with many counts. What it binds is not known. Findings and limits, study-wide: There was no clinical or MRI feature that showed an association with the multiple sclerosis repertoire cluster.

Looked up from germline, CDR1 is DFQATT and CDR2 is SNEGSKA (reference sequence). J was trimmed by 3 bases and V by 3 bases; bases with no gene match: 10. The CDR3 is made up of 18 amino acids. TCRdb reprocessed the 5' RACE reads with MiXCR, giving one entry per CDR3 protein. The table lists 78,000 or so distinct CDR3 sequences, 5% to 6% of them singletons, with about 2% in the top ten. This chain links TRBV20-1 with TRBJ2-1; 14 bases agree with TRBD2. The sequence derives from a woman aged 25-40 years with multiple sclerosis. The sequencing sample was made of PBMCs. CDR3 protein: CSASQGLAGELYYNEQFF. The CDR3 nucleotides are TGCAGTGCTAGTCAGGGACTAGCGGGAGAACTCTACTACAATGAGCAGTTCTTC.